The source of this TCR beta chain is a study of PD-L1 blockade in urothelial cancer. Study as a whole: Patients started atezolizumab in the mid-2010s, 1,200 mg intravenously every 3 weeks.

The data were produced by immunoSEQ multiplex PCR, yet TCRdb's version contains in-frame clones alone and is incomplete. Of about 82,000 clones listed, around 90% were seen once; the top ten hold about 6%. CDR3 length: 15 residues. V was pared by 6 bases and J by 3 bases, with 15 bases between. Germline loops: CDR1 MDHEN, CDR2 SYDVKM. The V gene is TRBV28, the J gene TRBJ1-5, with D perhaps TRBD1 (5 bases). The TCR originated in a woman aged 70 to 79 with urothelial cancer. The material was PBMCs, obtained around atezolizumab (anti-PD-L1) treatment. CDR3 in amino acids: CASSYRPMDNQPQHF. The CDR3 bases are TGTGCCAGCAGCTACAGGCCAATGGACAATCAGCCCCAGCATTTT.